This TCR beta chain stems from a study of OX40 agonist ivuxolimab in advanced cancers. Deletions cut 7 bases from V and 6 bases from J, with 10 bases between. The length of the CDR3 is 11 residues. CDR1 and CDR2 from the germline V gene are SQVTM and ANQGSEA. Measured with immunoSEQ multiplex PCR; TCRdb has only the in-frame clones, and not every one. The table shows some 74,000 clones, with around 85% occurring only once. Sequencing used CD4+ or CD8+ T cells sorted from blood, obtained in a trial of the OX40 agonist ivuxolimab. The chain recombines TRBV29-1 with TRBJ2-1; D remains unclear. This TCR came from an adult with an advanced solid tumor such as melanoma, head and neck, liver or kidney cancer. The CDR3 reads CSAPVGNEQFF. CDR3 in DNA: TGCAGCGCCCCGGTGGGCAATGAGCAGTTCTTC.